One T cell receptor beta chain is described in this entry. In this sample, this clonotype turned up a few times. Its binding antigen is unknown. No base quality information exists; no much larger clone differs at one position. The data were taken from a study of human T cells and chemical hapten exposure (dated by TCRdb to the early 2020s). Regarding the research as a whole: For sensitization, 2% DPC in acetone was applied to a roughly 2 cm by roughly 2 cm area of upper inner arm skin. This study followed changes in the peripheral blood TCR repertoire in vivo during primary and secondary sensitization of alopecia patients to the hapten diphenylcyclopropenone (DPC). Patch testing on the upper back used Finn chambers containing 0.01% DPC, with scoring done after 6 days according to International Contact Dermatitis Research Group standards. Blood samples were taken from patients before sensitization (week 0) and at 2, 6 and about 24 weeks after DPC sensitization. Blood for TCR sequencing was provided by twenty-nine alopecia patients at one to four time points (pre-sensitization, 2, 6 and 24 weeks). Alopecia areata with under or over 50% scalp involvement, alopecia totalis and alopecia universalis were represented in the patient cohort, which was mostly female. Throughout the approximately 22-week study period, patients were also given weekly therapeutic DPC doses on the scalp. The libraries were sequenced as a pool, and the TCR yield per sample differed mostly because of small variations in library volumes within the pool. Study-wide conclusions, independent of this receptor: All patients had alopecia, a presumed autoimmune disease, so their immune response might differ from that of healthy individuals. No change with DPC sensitization was found in the number of TCRs above 1 in 1000 frequency, and no evidence of global repertoire structure alterations was found. After repeated subsampling, changes were observed in the strength of the expansion versus patch-test correlation and in the threshold at which the correlation became significant. A positive correlation was found between the number of PT1 expanded TCRs and patch test score, with significance reached at thresholds 8, 16 and 32 but not 4. Significantly more large CDR3 similarity clusters were formed by expanded TCRs than by pre-sensitization or healthy control sets, consistent with antigen-driven responses.

Library preparation was by RACE. The sample was run on a NextSeq 500. During library preparation, unique molecular identifiers were attached to individual cDNA molecules so that TCRs could be counted in a quantitative, reproducible way. From each blood RNA sample, both TCR alpha and TCR beta chains were sequenced. The original pipeline was this. A median of around 96,000 TCRs per sample was observed, with a range of 23,224 to 690,600. V, J and CDR3 annotation of the TCR reads was performed with the Decombinator software suite. Every sample was subsampled to the same number of TCRs (28,000) for the PS versus PT1 abundance plots. TCRs were defined as expanded if absent before sensitization and observed at least eight times at the 2-week time point. TCRdb reprocessing: public reads trimmed at Q25 with fastp, clones called with MiXCR, in-frame beta chains kept. Merged by CDR3 protein, the rows form single entries marked with the most common genes and DNA. TCRdb's processing, not the authors', yielded these V and J calls. This sample lists under 100,000 distinct CDR3 sequences; 8.5% were detected once. The top ten constitute 2.5% to 3% of the sample.

What the time point label conveys for this sample: pre-sensitization, week 0. This specimen's treatment or condition label, interpreted: therapeutic diphenylcyclopropenone sensitization with weekly scalp DPC. Blood at each patch-test visit was drawn before the patch test was applied. Patients were considered eligible if aged 18 to 70, diagnosed with alopecia and deemed suitable for DPC therapy, and patients were excluded if pregnant. Unfractionated whole blood was collected in Tempus Blood RNA tubes, and total RNA was extracted from that blood. The clonotype was recovered from a man aged 40-55 years with alopecia areata. Some clones in this sample may be carry-over from other donors' samples. The sample in question was whole blood, obtained in connection with sensitization to the hapten diphenylcyclopropenone (DPC).

The base sequence is TGTGCCAGCAGCTCGGACTCTGGGGCCAACGTCCTGACTTTC. This gives the protein CASSSDSGANVLTF. The chain uses TRBV7-3 and TRBJ2-6; the D gene is not confidently resolved. Reading from cysteine to phenylalanine, the CDR3 counts 14 amino acids. Of all the DNA, just the CDR3 is kept, 42 bases in frame from base 1. V is cut by 4 bases and J by 0 bases, and the space between the germline ends is 4 bases. CDR1 and CDR2, looked up from the germline V gene, are SGHTA and FQGTGA.